These 13 T cell receptor beta chains originate from one sample sequenced in a study of response to subunit inactivated influenza vaccine. TCRdb re-called the RT-PCR reads through MiXCR, storing one row per CDR3 protein. Seen here are roughly 700,000 distinct CDR3 sequences, about 15% observed once, and the top ten hold roughly 10%. The sequencing used PBMCs from blood, collected less than 13 days after vaccination. All receptors derive from a man aged 50 to 60 who received an inactivated influenza vaccine.

CDR3 region: CASSIAGTTNTGELFF. Here the CDR3 DNA reads TGCGCCAGCAGCATAGCCGGGACAACGAACACCGGGGAGCTGTTTTTT. The chain employs TRBV5-1 and TRBJ2-2, with a weak D call TRBD1 (6 bases). V lost 4 bases and J lost 0, with 13 bases in between. The CDR3 spans 16 residues. Germline lookup yields CDR1 SGHRS and CDR2 YFSETQ.

The chain joins TRBV12-3 or TRBV12-4 to TRBJ2-5; D unclear. The length of the CDR3 is 12 residues. V lost 7 bases, J lost 7 bases, and 13 bases lay in between. The CDR3 loop is CASTLGKGTQYF. The CDR3 DNA reads TGTGCCAGCACCCTGGGTAAAGGGACCCAGTACTTC.

The rearrangement links TRBV12-3 or TRBV12-4 to TRBJ2-1; D is perhaps TRBD1 (5 bases). This CDR3 is 13 amino acids long. Deletions cut 7 bases from V and 8 bases from J, with 15 bases between. The CDR3, as DNA: TGTGCCAGCATCCTTAGGGGTTCCGATGAGCAGTTCTTC. As protein: CASILRGSDEQFF.

CDR3 loop: CASSPARQAGIYTDTQYF. In nucleotides, the CDR3 is TGTGCCAGCAGCCCCGCCCGGCAAGCGGGGATATACACAGATACGCAGTATTTT. V usage is TRBV7-8 and J usage is TRBJ2-3; 7 bases match TRBD2. Germline loops: CDR1 SGHVS, CDR2 FQNEAQ. V shed 5 bases, J shed 2 bases, and the junction held 16 bases outside the gene matches. The CDR3 consists of 18 residues. The variable domain in full, with the rest retrieved from reference TRBV7-8 and TRBJ2-3, is GAGVSQSPRYKVAKRGQDVALRCDPISGHVSLFWYQQALGQGPEFLTYFQNEAQLDKSGLPSDRFFAERPEGSVSTLKIQRTQQEDSAVYLCASSPARQAGIYTDTQYFGPGTRLTVL.

CDR3 sequence: CASSYKGAGELFF. The CDR3 nucleotides are TGTGCCAGCAGTTACAAAGGGGCAGGGGAGCTGTTTTTT. The V call is TRBV6-2 or TRBV6-3, the J call TRBJ2-2; TRBD1 is a possible D gene (5 bases). Trimming removed 2 bases at V and 8 bases at J, with 9 bases between. Germline assignment: CDR1 MNHEY and CDR2 SVGEGT. CDR3 length: 13 amino acids.

At least ten counts were recorded for this clonotype. V usage is TRBV2 and J usage is TRBJ2-5; D unclear. The V end lost 1 base, the J end lost 5 bases, and 5 bases lay between the germline ends. This CDR3 contains 12 residues. Germline-derived CDR1 and CDR2 are SNHLY and FYNNEI. CDR3: CASSEGAETQYF. CDR3 DNA: TGTGCCAGCAGTGAAGGGGCGGAGACCCAGTACTTC.

The gene calls are TRBV27 and TRBJ1-1; D is perhaps TRBD1 (6 bases). CDR3 length equals 14 residues. V gave up 3 bases and J gave up 5 bases, with 13 bases separating them. The V gene's germline CDR1 is MNHEY and CDR2 SMNVEV (reference sequence). This CDR3 is CASSFIGRGTEAFF. CDR3 bases: TGTGCCAGCAGTTTTATAGGGAGGGGGACTGAAGCTTTCTTT.

This clonotype was found a few times. The V gene is TRBV30, the J gene TRBJ1-1, with a tentative D call TRBD1 (5 bases). Germline-derived CDR1 and CDR2 are GTSNPN and SVGIG (reference sequence). The V and J ends lost 7 bases and 3 bases respectively, with 18 bases between them. There are 14 residues in the CDR3. In nucleotides, the CDR3 is TGTGCCTCGCACCGGGGAGGGGAGGACACTGAAGCTTTCTTT. Protein sequence: CASHRGGEDTEAFF. Supplemented by reference TRBV30 and TRBJ1-1, the full variable domain reads SQTIHQWPATLVQPVGSPLSLECTVEGTSNPNLYWYRQAAGRGLQLLFYSVGIGQISSEVPQNLSASRPQDRQFILSSKKLLLSDSGFYLCASHRGGEDTEAFFGQGTRLTVV.

This chain uses TRBV7-9 with TRBJ2-2; D is unresolved. Germline V gene data show CDR1 as SEHNR and CDR2 as FQNEAQ (reference sequence). The CDR3 is 14 residues long. V lost 5 bases and J lost 6, with 13 bases in between. CDR3 bases: TGTGCCAGCAGCCCCCAGATCGGGCCCGGGGAGCTGTTTTTT. Protein: CASSPQIGPGELFF.

This chain links TRBV5-1 with TRBJ2-4, with TRBD1 matching 9 bases. The germline V gene encodes CDR1 SGHRS and CDR2 YFSETQ. The CDR3 spans 19 residues. J lost 0 bases, V lost 6 bases, and 16 bases had no gene match. DNA for the CDR3: TGCGCCAGCACGGCTACGGGACAGGGCTCTCGGCTAGCCAAAAACATTCAGTACTTC. Translated: CASTATGQGSRLAKNIQYF.

This clonotype was seen a handful of times. V usage is TRBV18 and J usage is TRBJ1-1; tentative D call: TRBD1 (5 bases). Germline lookup yields CDR1 KGHSH and CDR2 LQKENI. The CDR3 sequence is 15 residues long. Deletions cut 2 bases from V and 6 bases from J, with 16 bases between. The CDR3 DNA reads as TGTGCCAGCTCACCAGGGACCGCCGGTTTCTCTGAAGCTTTCTTT. Translated: CASSPGTAGFSEAFF.

This clonotype was seen ten or more times. This rearrangement joins TRBV29-1 to TRBJ2-7; tentatively, D is TRBD1 or TRBD2 (5 bases each). In germline, CDR1 is SQVTM, CDR2 ANQGSEA. The length of the CDR3 is 13 residues. Between the trimmed V and J ends, which lost 6 bases and 7 bases, there was a span of 19 bases. In DNA form, the CDR3 reads TGCAGCGTCCAAACCTGGGACGGCCTGGAGCAGTACTTC. It translates to CSVQTWDGLEQYF.

The chain couples TRBV20-1 to TRBJ2-3; maybe TRBD1 (5 bases). V was shortened by 0 bases and J by 2 bases, with 12 bases between the two germline ends. The CDR3 consists of 15 residues. Germline CDR1 and CDR2: DFQATT and SNEGSKA (reference sequence). The CDR3 loop reads CSARERAGITDTQYF. For the CDR3, the DNA is TGCAGTGCTAGAGAAAGGGCAGGGATCACAGATACGCAGTATTTT.